This entry concerns a single T cell receptor (beta chain). Its antigen is not identified. This record belongs to a study of CD8+ T cells in alopecia areata. Background on the study: Oral tofacitinib (5 to 10 mg twice daily) was administered to treated patients.

The germline V gene has CDR1 GTSNPN and CDR2 SVGIG (reference sequence). This CDR3 region has 10 residues. Trimming left V 2 bases short and J 7 bases short, with 3 bases between. RNA, once extracted, was reverse transcribed into cDNA for use as the sequencing template. Profiling relied on immunoSEQ multiplex PCR, and the TCRdb table lists in-frame clones only, not all of them. This sample has roughly 190,000 clones, with 60% found just once. The study, taken as a whole, reports: Under tofacitinib, numerous expanded lesional clonotypes remained detectable in scalp and blood.

Treatment reported: oral pan-JAK inhibitor, 5-10 mg twice daily. Sampling of alopecia areata patients yielded lesional scalp punch biopsies as well as peripheral blood. The chain carries TRBV30 and TRBJ2-1; D is unclear. This sequence was found in a human donor with alopecia areata. The sample consisted of CD4+ T cells sorted from blood, taken at week 24, from a patient treated with tofacitinib. CDR3 DNA sequence: TGTGCCTGGAGTCTGAATGAGCAGTTCTTC. Protein: CAWSLNEQFF.